This entry features one T cell receptor (beta chain) sequence. This clone is a singleton in its sample. Its antigen specificity is not known. No base quality information exists; no much larger clone differs at one position. The sample carries other DNA sequences with the same CDR3. The CDR3 starts with the cysteine, ends with the phenylalanine, and has 14 residues. Solely the CDR3 DNA is kept, with 42 bases framed from the first base. Taken from the germline V gene, the CDR1 and CDR2 loops are SGHVS and FQNEAQ. V is pruned by 5 bases and J by 2 bases, leaving 4 bases of the junction without a gene match. Healthy HIV-negative adults with no recently reported acute infections or vaccinations were included as donors. All donors were Caucasian adults living in Nashville, Tennessee, USA. CD4+ T cells were enriched through magnetic negative selection, after which naive cells were positively selected on CD45RA and the remaining negative fraction served as the memory subset. Blood was obtained by leukapheresis, after which PBMCs were separated by Ficoll-Histopaque density gradient centrifugation and cryopreserved in liquid nitrogen vapor phase. Analytical flow cytometry was used to check the purity and quantity of every magnetically sorted T cell population. From each sorted fraction, genomic DNA was isolated and quantified by UV absorbance on a Nanodrop 2000c.

Using the deep immunoSEQ assay, multiplex PCR amplified TCR CDR3 regions from genomic DNA. For each cell subset, the extracted genomic DNA was distributed evenly across all wells of several immunoSEQ 96-well plates, and each plate served as one replicate. For sorted subsets, about 0.2 ug genomic DNA, equal to 30,000 or so T cell genomes, was loaded into each replicate PCR. Purified libraries were measured with a Qubit 3.0 fluorometer, size-checked on a Bioanalyzer 2100, and measured again with the KAPA Library Quantification kit. Every immunoSEQ 96-well plate was sequenced on a dedicated single-read 150-cycle Illumina NextSeq 550 flow cell. Per the original workflow: Because only junctional sequences without quality scores were contained in the immunoSEQ output, filtering matching that applied to full-length reads could not be performed. To assign V/J genes and CDR3, sequences were annotated using PyIR, a Python wrapper for IgBLAST v1.9, with IMGT germline references. Reads with weak V/J assignments (E-value above 1e-6), missing CDR3, stop codons, out-of-frame junctions, or ambiguous translated residues were removed. V3J clonotypes were defined by identical inferred V gene, J gene, and CDR3 amino acid sequence. Percentage overlap between repertoires was calculated by dividing the number of shared unique clonotypes by the size of the smaller repertoire. Richness of each repertoire was evaluated using RTK rarefaction, the Chao1 estimator, and Recon v2.1 estimates of unobserved clonotypes. OLGA was used to compute generation probabilities for all TCRbeta clonotypes that the gDNA method yielded from a few donors. In TCRdb, the immuneACCESS table is reduced to in-frame sequences with V and J assigned. These tables do not hold every clone; where another copy was compared, an unresolved V gene accounts for under half, and the others remain unexplained. V, J and clone size are those of that table, while D and trimming were read from the DNA. The sample contains fewer than 3 million clones, under 95% of them found a single time. The top ten clones comprise 0.3% to 0.45% of the sample.

These data belong to a study of shared clonotypes between healthy human individuals (dated by TCRdb to 2020 to 2022). About the study as a whole: The cohort comprised a couple of women and a few men aged 18 to 49 years. For each donor, CD4 naive and CD4 memory were each given three plates, CD8 naive was given two plates, and CD8 memory was given one plate. To estimate repertoire size and how much clonotypes are shared between individuals, the study performed deep sequencing of blood TCR repertoires from 4 to 6 healthy adults. To increase sequencing depth and limit assay-specific biases, different laboratories used diverse techniques to prepare libraries and sequence TCR repertoires. Between about 0.94 and 10 billion PBMCs per donor were obtained by leukapheresis. What the study reported, not specific to this receptor: The small number of donors limited the genetic and exposure-history diversity represented. Naive subsets generally had larger estimated clonotype richness than memory subsets. Pairwise subsampling indicated that sequencing depth was expected to affect the degree of clonotype sharing among donors. Clonotypes shared by all four sorted-subset donors showed higher generation probabilities than non-shared clonotypes. Sharing across a handful of donors was observed for about 5% of naive CD4, 3.5% of naive CD8, 2% to 2.5% of memory CD4, and roughly 0.43% of memory CD8 clonotypes. Only blood was sampled, and tissue TCR repertoires likely differ from those in blood. Incomplete sequencing was indicated by rarefaction of sorted-subset datasets, despite the large sequencing depth.

The chain was built from TRBV7-8 and TRBJ2-5, with 8 bases in between that match TRBD1. The origin of this receptor is a young man in good health. Some clones in this sample may be carry-over from other donors' samples. Sequencing was performed on naive CD4+ T cells from PBMCs. What this sample's cell subset or site label stands for: CD45RA+ positively selected. The nucleotides read TGTGCCAGCAGCCCCTGGACAGGGCAAGAGACCCAGTACTTC. It specifies CASSPWTGQETQYF.